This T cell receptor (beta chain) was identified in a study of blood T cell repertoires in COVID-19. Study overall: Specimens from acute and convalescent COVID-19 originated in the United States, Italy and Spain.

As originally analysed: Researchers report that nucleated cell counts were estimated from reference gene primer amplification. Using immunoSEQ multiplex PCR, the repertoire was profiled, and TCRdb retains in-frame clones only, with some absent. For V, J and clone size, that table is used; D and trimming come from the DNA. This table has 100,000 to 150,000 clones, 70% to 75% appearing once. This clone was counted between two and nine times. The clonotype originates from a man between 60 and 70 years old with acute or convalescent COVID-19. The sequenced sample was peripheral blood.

CDR3 in amino acids: CASALTGGVEQYF. The CDR3 DNA follows: TGTGCCAGCGCACTAACAGGGGGCGTCGAGCAGTACTTC. The V gene is TRBV13, the J gene TRBJ2-7; 9 bases map to TRBD1. V was pared by 8 bases and J by 6 bases, with 8 bases of the junction left unmatched. The CDR3 length is 13 residues. CDR1 is PRHDT, CDR2 FYEKMQ, per germline (reference sequence).